Listed below are T cell receptor beta chains from one sample, sequenced in a study of blood T cell repertoires in COVID-19. Assay: immunoSEQ multiplex PCR; the TCRdb copy retains only in-frame clones and omits some. The table has approximately 62,000 clones, 76% seen once. Sequenced sample: peripheral blood. The source is a woman between 50 and 59 years old with active or convalescent COVID-19. The CDR3 runs from the conserved cysteine through the conserved F or W. Clone sizes are given selectively: once, few, many, or a class where the clone is expanded.

v_call clone_size cdr3_aa
TRBV27 few CASSLGTGGHGELFF
TRBV7-2 NA CASSSAISGNTIYF
TRBV5-4 NA CASSPRTSGNNEQFF
TRBV21-1 NA CASSNLGQSSTDTQYF
TRBV6-5 NA CASREDNTGELFF
TRBV6-4 NA CASSAQQGDTQYF
TRBV24-1 few CATSDSDGRGTEAFF
TRBV7-6 NA CASSAGGTGGFETQYF
TRBV5-1 NA CASSLGLPANEQFF
TRBV9 NA CASSVASGAGNTIYF
TRBV5-1 NA CASSLEGNNSPLHF
TRBV7-2 NA CASSLQGNQPQHF
TRBV19 NA CATKTSGSSTDTQYF
TRBV5-8 once CASSLRLAGSQFF
TRBV4-2 NA CASRTGTGESPLHF
TRBV30 NA CAWRRGGQPQHF
TRBV12-5 NA CASGPTSGISYNEQFF
TRBV6-4 NA CASSRLDRGGGYTF
TRBV30 NA CAWNGVAGANTGELFF
TRBV11-2 NA CASSLGTLYNSPLHF
TRBV4-2 NA CASSPDRNNEKLFF
TRBV30 NA CAWSVGAAGYTF
TRBV2 NA CASWREVSSSSYNEQFF
TRBV21-1 NA CASPRGRAVYNEQFF
TRBV7-8 NA CASSLSGLAGAVETQYF
TRBV7-3 few CASSLAATGHEQYF
TRBV20-1 NA CSASEASGRYEQYF
TRBV15 NA CATRDGQNWWTQYF
TRBV6-4 NA CASSAGTGDNEQFF
TRBV30 NA CAWSWDRVTDTQYF
TRBV5-1 once CASSLDRGPWNSPLHF
TRBV24-1 NA CATSDLTGVRKQPQHF
TRBV20-1 NA CSASPTGDTYGYTF
TRBV14 NA CASSHGGWQANEKLFF
TRBV29-1 NA CSVRPREWSTDTQYF
TRBV24-1 NA CATSDSGVWQPQHF
TRBV5-1 NA CASSSREERYEQYF
TRBV7-6 NA CASSWEGGAGQPQHF
TRBV4-2 NA CASSPRLAGSYNEQFF
TRBV10-3 NA CAPVGGRAHSPVYEQYF
TRBV19 NA CASSIGAGVNQPQHF
TRBV9 few CASSLTGNNYGYTF
TRBV7-2 NA CASFLAGTLDTQYF
TRBV7-2 NA CASSSHRGGYTF
TRBV18 NA CASSPSYRADYGYTF
TRBV19 NA CAAQDGQGASREQFF
TRBV6-5 NA CASSSARATNEKLFF
TRBV2 NA CASSGGAGVGSDTQYF
TRBV5-1 NA CASNTQGGHNEQFF
TRBV2 many CASSGDRGGTGELFF
TRBV11-1 NA CASRRQNSGTGELFF
TRBV30 NA CAWSVRRGANEKLFF
TRBV7-2 NA CASSPRSLAGGPRTGELFF
TRBV4-1 NA CASSPGGLRYNEQFF
TRBV11-3 few CASSTLSGETQYF
TRBV5-6 once CASSLLTYSYNEQFF
TRBV6-5 NA CASSYSPGQVDTQYF
TRBV11-3 NA CASSLDPATRNEQFF
TRBV11-1 few CASSSTGITEAFF
TRBV4-2 NA CASSQGYSGRSSYEQYF